This record covers a single TCR beta chain. The record originates from a study of blood T cell repertoires in COVID-19. Study-wide background: Italy, Spain and the United States were the sources of the convalescent and acute COVID-19 samples.

Losses at the gene ends were 1 base for V and 2 bases for J; bases not matched to a gene: 2. There are 15 residues in the CDR3. CDR1 and CDR2 (germline): SGHAT, FQNNGV. The protocol was immunoSEQ multiplex PCR, while the TCRdb copy is restricted to in-frame clones and leaves out a portion. The repertoire includes approximately 380,000 clones, approximately 90% of them detected once, and 0.9% to 1.5% sits in the top ten. Sequencing was carried out using PBMCs or T cells enriched from blood (not recorded which). This receptor was identified in a woman aged 18-29 years who had recovered from COVID-19. The V gene is TRBV11-2, the J gene TRBJ2-7, with 10 positions matching TRBD2. The CDR3 nucleotides are TGTGCCAGCAGCTTAGGCAGCGGGGGGGCCTACGAGCAGTACTTC. It encodes CASSLGSGGAYEQYF.